Below are 20 T cell receptor beta chains sequenced from a single sample in a study of a mutant IDH1 vaccine in newly diagnosed glioma. Regarding time point: week 23, last vaccination. What each vaccine dose contained was 300 ug of mutant IDH1 20-mer peptide, accompanied by topical imiquimod. Their recognized antigens are unknown. Only in-frame clones appear in the TCRdb table, and some are missing; sequencing was by immunoSEQ multiplex PCR. The sample includes about 86,000 clones, 70% to 90% of them seen just once. Sequencing used PBMCs, obtained from a glioma patient whose treatment included an IDH1 peptide vaccine. Source of these receptors: a man aged 25 to 40 with glioma. Some clones in this sample may be carry-over from other donors' samples.

V and J are TRBV28 and TRBJ2-3; the D is unclear. Trimming cost V 3 bases and J 2 bases, with 15 bases left between them. The CDR3 has 16 amino acids. The V gene's germline CDR1 is MDHEN and CDR2 SYDVKM. The CDR3 region has the DNA TGTGCCAGCAGTTTTAAGCTAGAAACACTCACAGATACGCAGTATTTT. Translating gives CASSFKLETLTDTQYF.

J is TRBJ2-5 and V is TRBV7-2, with D perhaps TRBD1 (6 bases). V lost 5 bases, J lost 5 bases, and 15 bases lay in between. This CDR3 has 14 residues. Germline V gene data show CDR1 as SGHTA and CDR2 as FQGNSA. The CDR3 sequence is CASSPPRGRETQYF. In nucleotides, the CDR3 is TGTGCCAGCAGCCCACCCAGGGGCCGGGAGACCCAGTACTTC. Using reference TRBV7-2 and TRBJ2-5 for the parts outside the CDR3, the full variable domain is GAGVSQSPSNKVTEKGKDVELRCDPISGHTALYWYRQSLGQGLEFLIYFQGNSAPDKSGLPSDRFSAERTGGSVSTLTIQRTQQEDSAVYLCASSPPRGRETQYFGPGTRLLVL.

J is TRBJ1-2 and V is TRBV5-1, with TRBD1 identical over 8 bases. This CDR3 is built from 13 residues. After removal of 5 bases from V and 6 bases from J, the junction contained 6 bases not matched to a gene. The V gene's germline CDR1 is SGHRS and CDR2 YFSETQ. Written as DNA, the CDR3 is TGCGCCAGCAGACCAGAGACAGGGGATGGCTACACCTTC. It specifies CASRPETGDGYTF.

V usage is TRBV27 and J usage is TRBJ2-3; a possible D gene is TRBD2 (6 bases). This CDR3 comprises 14 residues. V dropped 2 bases and J dropped 3 bases, with 9 bases sitting between them. Germline values: CDR1 MNHEY, CDR2 SMNVEV (reference sequence). CDR3 region: CASSLGGRTDTQYF. The CDR3 region has the DNA TGTGCCAGCAGTTTAGGGGGGAGAACAGATACGCAGTATTTT.

CDR3 in DNA: TGCGCCAGCAGCTCTCAGACAATGAACACTGAAGCTTTCTTT. Translation: CASSSQTMNTEAFF. The chain is built from TRBV5-1 and TRBJ1-1; D is undetermined. Trimming removed 3 bases at V and 0 bases at J, with 9 bases between. The germline V gene encodes CDR1 SGHRS and CDR2 YFSETQ. The CDR3 has 14 residues. Filled out from reference TRBV5-1 and TRBJ1-1, the complete variable domain reads KAGVTQTPRYLIKTRGQQVTLSCSPISGHRSVSWYQQTPGQGLQFLFEYFSETQRNKGNFPGRFSGRQFSNSRSEMNVSTLELGDSALYLCASSSQTMNTEAFFGQGTRLTVV.

The genes are TRBV28 and TRBJ2-3; D is ambiguous. Germline loops: CDR1 MDHEN, CDR2 SYDVKM. This CDR3 spans 15 amino acids. V dropped 3 bases and J dropped 3 bases, with 13 bases sitting between them. The DNA for the CDR3 is TGTGCCAGCAGTTTTAAGGATTACTGGACAGATACGCAGTATTTT. This encodes CASSFKDYWTDTQYF.

J is TRBJ1-5 and V is TRBV19; a weak D match, TRBD1 (5 bases). Germline lookup yields CDR1 LNHDA and CDR2 SQIVND (reference sequence). The CDR3 runs 12 residues. Between the trimmed V and J ends, which lost 4 bases and 6 bases, there was a span of 7 bases. CDR3 bases: TGTGCCAGTAGTAGGGGGGTTCAGCCCCAGCATTTT. This gives the protein CASSRGVQPQHF. Using reference TRBV19 and TRBJ1-5 for the parts outside the CDR3, the full variable domain is DGGITQSPKYLFRKEGQNVTLSCEQNLNHDAMYWYRQDPGQGLRLIYYSQIVNDFQKGDIAEGYSVSREKKESFPLTVTSAQKNPTAFYLCASSRGVQPQHFGDGTRLSIL.

The J gene is TRBJ1-1, the V gene TRBV6-6; D is undetermined. CDR3 length: 14 residues. Germline V gives CDR1 MNHNY, CDR2 SVGAGI (reference sequence). V was pared by 5 bases and J by 1 base, with 11 bases between. The CDR3 reads CASSDQAGNTEAFF. In nucleotides, the CDR3 is TGTGCCAGCAGTGACCAAGCAGGGAACACTGAAGCTTTCTTT.

The rearrangement uses TRBV6-1 and TRBJ1-1; possible D gene TRBD1, 6 bases. Germline V lookup: CDR1 MNHNS, CDR2 SASEGT. CDR3 length equals 16 residues. V shed 4 bases and J shed 3 bases, with 18 bases lying between them. The CDR3, as DNA: TGTGCCAGCAGTGGAAGGACTAAGGGGGGAGACACTGAAGCTTTCTTT. Residues: CASSGRTKGGDTEAFF.

V usage is TRBV7-2 and J usage is TRBJ1-1, with unresolved D. Germline CDR1 is SGHTA and CDR2 is FQGNSA. The V end was cut by 5 bases, the J end by 0 bases, with 19 bases between. The CDR3 runs to 17 residues. CDR3 in amino acids: CASSPIPGVFMNTEAFF. The CDR3, as DNA: TGTGCCAGCAGCCCTATTCCGGGAGTTTTCATGAACACTGAAGCTTTCTTT.

The chain links TRBV30 to TRBJ2-2; 9 bases line up with TRBD2. The germline CDR1 and CDR2 sequences are GTSNPN and SVGIG (reference sequence). V trimming: 0 bases; J trimming: 7 bases; junction bases outside the gene matches: 9. This CDR3 contains 16 residues. CDR3 protein: CAWSVPSGALLGELFF. The CDR3 DNA sequence: TGTGCCTGGAGTGTACCTAGCGGGGCCCTTCTCGGGGAGCTGTTTTTT.

This clone was seen just once. The chain couples TRBV2 to TRBJ2-2, with TRBD2 identical over 14 bases. Losses at the gene ends were 7 bases for V and 2 bases for J; bases not matched to a gene: 9. In germline, CDR1 is SNHLY, CDR2 FYNNEI. The CDR3 spans 18 residues. This chain's CDR3 is CASKGTSGSSGNTGELFF. The CDR3 region has the DNA TGTGCCAGCAAGGGGACTAGCGGGAGTAGTGGAAACACCGGGGAGCTGTTTTTT.

In DNA, the CDR3 is TGTGCCAGCAGCCCGACAGGGGACGCTGAAGCTTTCTTT. Encoded protein: CASSPTGDAEAFF. The chain has TRBV7-9 and TRBJ1-1, with TRBD1 matching over 8 bases. The CDR3 contains 13 residues. Per germline, CDR1 SEHNR and CDR2 FQNEAQ (reference sequence). With V trimmed by 5 bases and J by 6 bases, 5 bases remained unmatched.

In DNA form, the CDR3 reads TGTGCCAGCAGTCTAGGGGGGGTCAGCTTAAATGAGCAGTTCTTC. Translation gives CASSLGGVSLNEQFF. The chain combines TRBV2 with TRBJ2-1, with D maybe TRBD2 (7 bases). Germline V gene sequence: CDR1 SNHLY, CDR2 FYNNEI. The CDR3 runs 15 residues. V lost 5 bases and J lost 7, with 18 bases in between.

This chain uses TRBV2 with TRBJ1-5, with 7 nucleotides matching TRBD1. Germline trimming cut 6 bases from V and 0 bases from J; bases unmatched to any gene: 2. CDR3 length equals 14 residues. Looked up from germline, CDR1 is SNHLY and CDR2 is FYNNEI. In nucleotides, the CDR3 is TGTGCCAGCAGGACAGGGACTAGCAATCAGCCCCAGCATTTT. This translates into CASRTGTSNQPQHF.

This chain links TRBV27 with TRBJ2-5; D gene ambiguous. The CDR3 is 11 residues long. The germline V gene encodes CDR1 MNHEY and CDR2 SMNVEV (reference sequence). V lost 2 bases and J 7 bases, leaving 5 bases between the germline ends. This chain's CDR3 is CASSLDGTQYF. In DNA, the CDR3 is TGTGCCAGCAGTTTAGATGGGACCCAGTACTTC.

J is TRBJ2-3 and V is TRBV6-1; D call uncertain. This CDR3 has 15 residues. The V gene's germline CDR1 is MNHNS and CDR2 SASEGT. The ends were cut back, 2 bases at V and 6 bases at J, with 15 bases in the middle. The CDR3 DNA sequence: TGTGCCAGCAGTGAACCCCTAGGAGTTCGGGATACGCAGTATTTT. Translated, it gives CASSEPLGVRDTQYF.

The V gene is TRBV7-2, the J gene TRBJ2-1; D may correspond to TRBD1 or TRBD2 (5 bases each). The CDR3 is 15 residues long. The V gene's germline CDR1 is SGHTA and CDR2 FQGNSA. Trimming took off 7 bases at V and 3 bases at J, with 16 bases between the two ends. CDR3 nucleotides: TGTGCCAGCACCCGTCTGAGGGGCGACTACAATGAGCAGTTCTTC. Its translation is CASTRLRGDYNEQFF. The whole variable domain, remainder taken from reference TRBV7-2 and TRBJ2-1, is GAGVSQSPSNKVTEKGKDVELRCDPISGHTALYWYRQSLGQGLEFLIYFQGNSAPDKSGLPSDRFSAERTGGSVSTLTIQRTQQEDSAVYLCASTRLRGDYNEQFFGPGTRLTVL.

This chain uses TRBV5-1 with TRBJ2-7; 11 bases fit TRBD2. The length of the CDR3 is 18 residues. V lost 1 base to trimming and J lost 2 bases; unmatched junction nucleotides: 11. Germline lookup yields CDR1 SGHRS and CDR2 YFSETQ. For the CDR3, the DNA is TGCGCCAGCAGCTTGACTAGCGGGAGAGCCGGCGACCCCTACGAGCAGTACTTC. Protein sequence: CASSLTSGRAGDPYEQYF.

The CDR3 DNA reads as TGTGCCTGGAGTGTGGTTCGGGCCAAAAACATTCAGTACTTC. This sequence encodes CAWSVVRAKNIQYF. The chain recombines TRBV30 with TRBJ2-4; D not resolved. Deletions cut 0 bases from V and 1 base from J, with 7 bases between. The germline CDR1 and CDR2 sequences are GTSNPN and SVGIG (reference sequence). The CDR3 is 14 amino acids. Variable domain in full (rest from reference TRBV30 and TRBJ2-4): SQTIHQWPATLVQPVGSPLSLECTVEGTSNPNLYWYRQAAGRGLQLLFYSVGIGQISSEVPQNLSASRPQDRQFILSSKKLLLSDSGFYLCAWSVVRAKNIQYFGAGTRLSVL.